A selection of T cell receptor beta chains follows, all from one sample in a study of shared clonotypes between healthy human individuals. Produced via immunoSEQ multiplex PCR; TCRdb's table is partial and in-frame only. The sample holds almost 700,000 clones, under 95% seen once. The sample comprised naive CD8+ T cells sorted from blood. Source of these receptors: a man aged 30 to 39 in good health. CDR3s include the opening cysteine and the closing phenylalanine or tryptophan. Fields, in order: D gene, V gene, J gene, clone size, CDR3 protein, CDR3 DNA. The D gene is left open where the match is weak. Only part of the rows carry a size: once, few, many, or a class if the clone is expanded.

d_call: NA; v_call: TRBV10-1; j_call: TRBJ1-5; clone_size: NA; cdr3_aa: CASSSTNQPQHF; cdr3_nt: TGCGCCAGCAGTTCTACTAATCAGCCCCAGCATTTT
d_call: NA; v_call: TRBV5-4; j_call: TRBJ2-5; clone_size: NA; cdr3_aa: CASSRQVQQETQYF; cdr3_nt: TGTGCCAGCAGCCGGCAGGTTCAACAAGAGACCCAGTACTTC
d_call: TRBD1; v_call: TRBV5-6; j_call: TRBJ2-7; clone_size: NA; cdr3_aa: CASSSGQFYEQYF; cdr3_nt: TGTGCCAGCAGCTCGGGACAGTTCTACGAGCAGTACTTC
d_call: NA; v_call: TRBV28; j_call: TRBJ1-5; clone_size: NA; cdr3_aa: CASNDKGVNQPQHF; cdr3_nt: TGTGCCAGCAACGATAAAGGAGTTAATCAGCCCCAGCATTTT
d_call: TRBD2; v_call: TRBV6-1; j_call: TRBJ2-7; clone_size: NA; cdr3_aa: CASSEYRTSGSYYEQYF; cdr3_nt: TGTGCCAGCAGTGAATATCGGACTAGCGGGAGTTATTACGAGCAGTACTTC
d_call: TRBD2; v_call: TRBV9; j_call: TRBJ2-1; clone_size: NA; cdr3_aa: CANGTSGSHEQFF; cdr3_nt: TGTGCCAACGGGACTAGCGGGAGCCATGAGCAGTTCTTC
d_call: NA; v_call: TRBV14; j_call: TRBJ2-7; clone_size: NA; cdr3_aa: CASSQETEDYEQYF; cdr3_nt: TGTGCCAGCAGCCAAGAAACAGAAGACTACGAGCAGTACTTC
d_call: TRBD2; v_call: TRBV27; j_call: TRBJ2-1; clone_size: once; cdr3_aa: CASSFPSGREQFF; cdr3_nt: TGTGCCAGCAGTTTCCCTAGCGGGAGGGAGCAGTTCTTC
d_call: TRBD2; v_call: TRBV7-3; j_call: TRBJ2-2; clone_size: NA; cdr3_aa: CASSLWASGFASGELFF; cdr3_nt: TGTGCCAGCAGCTTATGGGCTAGCGGGTTCGCGTCCGGGGAGCTGTTTTTT
d_call: NA; v_call: TRBV7-7; j_call: TRBJ2-1; clone_size: NA; cdr3_aa: CASSPIVMGVFNEQFF; cdr3_nt: TGTGCTAGCAGCCCCATAGTAATGGGGGTTTTTAATGAGCAGTTCTTC
d_call: NA; v_call: TRBV7-9; j_call: TRBJ2-6; clone_size: NA; cdr3_aa: CASSTQDRRVGANVLTF; cdr3_nt: TGTGCCAGCAGCACCCAGGACAGGAGGGTTGGGGCCAACGTCCTGACTTTC
d_call: TRBD2; v_call: TRBV11-2; j_call: TRBJ2-7; clone_size: NA; cdr3_aa: CASSPGLAGTYEQYF; cdr3_nt: TGTGCCAGCAGCCCGGGACTAGCGGGGACCTACGAGCAGTACTTC
d_call: TRBD2; v_call: TRBV27; j_call: TRBJ2-7; clone_size: few; cdr3_aa: CASSLFTSGIYEQYF; cdr3_nt: TGTGCCAGCAGTTTATTCACTAGCGGGATCTACGAGCAGTACTTC
d_call: TRBD2; v_call: TRBV11-2; j_call: TRBJ2-7; clone_size: NA; cdr3_aa: CASSLDTAGVQYF; cdr3_nt: TGTGCCAGCAGCTTAGATACAGCGGGAGTACAGTACTTC
d_call: NA; v_call: TRBV10-2; j_call: TRBJ2-7; clone_size: NA; cdr3_aa: CASSPSYEQYF; cdr3_nt: TGCGCCAGCAGCCCCTCCTACGAGCAGTACTTC
d_call: NA; v_call: TRBV10-3; j_call: TRBJ2-5; clone_size: NA; cdr3_aa: CAISSEGLETQYF; cdr3_nt: TGTGCCATCAGTTCGGAGGGCCTGGAGACCCAGTACTTC
d_call: NA; v_call: TRBV5-1; j_call: TRBJ2-1; clone_size: NA; cdr3_aa: CASSLARSSYNEQFF; cdr3_nt: TGCGCCAGCAGCTTGGCCAGGAGCTCCTACAATGAGCAGTTCTTC
d_call: NA; v_call: TRBV2; j_call: TRBJ2-1; clone_size: few; cdr3_aa: CASSERVAATYNEQFF; cdr3_nt: TGTGCCAGCAGTGAAAGAGTAGCGGCAACTTACAATGAGCAGTTCTTC
d_call: NA; v_call: TRBV5-4; j_call: TRBJ2-1; clone_size: NA; cdr3_aa: CASSIGGEQFF; cdr3_nt: TGTGCCAGCAGCATTGGAGGAGAGCAGTTCTTC
d_call: NA; v_call: TRBV27; j_call: TRBJ1-1; clone_size: NA; cdr3_aa: CASSLLGRNTEAFF; cdr3_nt: TGTGCCAGCAGTTTACTGGGTCGGAACACTGAAGCTTTCTTT
d_call: NA; v_call: TRBV7-9; j_call: TRBJ2-7; clone_size: once; cdr3_aa: CASSLLEISYEQYF; cdr3_nt: TGTGCCAGCAGCTTACTAGAGATCTCCTACGAGCAGTACTTC
d_call: TRBD1; v_call: TRBV9; j_call: TRBJ2-5; clone_size: NA; cdr3_aa: CASSVGRGRETQYF; cdr3_nt: TGTGCCAGCAGCGTAGGCAGGGGGCGGGAGACCCAGTACTTC
d_call: NA; v_call: TRBV30; j_call: TRBJ1-5; clone_size: NA; cdr3_aa: CAWSVSQSNQPQHF; cdr3_nt: TGTGCCTGGAGTGTATCCCAGAGCAATCAGCCCCAGCATTTT
d_call: NA; v_call: TRBV13; j_call: TRBJ1-4; clone_size: NA; cdr3_aa: CASSMGPTNEKLFF; cdr3_nt: TGTGCCAGCAGCATGGGACCAACTAATGAAAAACTGTTTTTT
d_call: TRBD2; v_call: TRBV19; j_call: TRBJ2-5; clone_size: NA; cdr3_aa: CASSGGLAGLEETQYF; cdr3_nt: TGTGCCAGTAGTGGGGGACTAGCGGGACTGGAGGAGACCCAGTACTTC
d_call: NA; v_call: TRBV2; j_call: TRBJ1-2; clone_size: NA; cdr3_aa: CASSEGVGSNYGYTF; cdr3_nt: TGTGCCAGCAGTGAAGGGGTGGGATCCAACTATGGCTACACCTTC
d_call: TRBD1; v_call: TRBV2; j_call: TRBJ2-1; clone_size: few; cdr3_aa: CASTPTGGFNNEQFF; cdr3_nt: TGTGCCAGCACTCCGACAGGGGGTTTTAACAATGAGCAGTTCTTC
d_call: NA; v_call: TRBV21-1; j_call: TRBJ2-7; clone_size: NA; cdr3_aa: CASSKSPRNPDRGRPYEQYF; cdr3_nt: TGTGCCAGCAGCAAATCTCCCCGAAACCCAGACAGGGGGCGTCCCTACGAGCAGTACTTC
d_call: NA; v_call: TRBV7-9; j_call: TRBJ2-1; clone_size: NA; cdr3_aa: CASSPSGAGSYYNEQFF; cdr3_nt: TGTGCCAGCAGCCCGTCGGGTGCAGGGAGTTATTACAATGAGCAGTTCTTC